This entry features one T cell receptor beta chain sequence. The antigen it binds to is not known. Base-call qualities are not available, and no considerably larger clone is one nucleotide away. This specimen comes from a study of human thymus T cells (TCRdb year 2020). As for the study more broadly: The study used under 10 infant thymus samples plus four related peripheral blood samples to characterize TCR alpha and beta repertoires. The cohort included six male and two female infants, with donor ages spanning 7 to 244 days. The full study reports these points: Biased V and J gene segment usage appeared to be present in both thymic and peripheral blood repertoires. On average, thymus samples gave 750,000 to 1,000,000 unique TCRB clonotypes, whereas blood samples gave roughly 84,000. The related research reported highly overlapping thymic TCR repertoires among unrelated individuals.

The immunoSEQ multiplex PCR assay was used to amplify the TCRB and TCRAD loci from a standardized quantity of quality-controlled genomic DNA. Amplicons spanned the V(D)J region at a length sufficient to cover the CDR3 and identify V and J genes. Amplicon sequencing was performed on an Illumina platform through the commercial immunoSEQ service. The paper's processing steps were these. Corrections for primer bias and sequencing errors followed previously described methods, while TCRAD and TCRB definitions were based on the IMGT database. immunoSEQ Analyzer 3.0 and VDJTools were used for repertoire analysis, which covered basic statistics, V/J segment usage, diversity estimates, rarefaction and pairwise overlap. To estimate diversity, the Chao1, ChaoE, Efron-Thisted, Shannon and inverse Simpson indices were applied, and diversity was also estimated on datasets down-sampled to the smallest sample. Repertoire overlap was assessed by strict matching of CDR3 nucleotide sequence, V gene and J gene, and clustering was done by Jaccard-based multidimensional scaling. The table comes from immuneACCESS by way of TCRdb, which keeps in-frame sequences with V and J called. Part of the clones is missing from these tables; in studies checked, under half for an unresolved V gene and the rest for unknown reasons. For V, J and clone size, that table is used; D and trimming come from the DNA. The sample records some 120,000 clones, around 94% of which are singletons. Around 0.022% of the sample goes to the ten largest clones.

Thymus tissue was collected as surgical resects that were removed during corrective cardiac surgery. In Finland, the donors were immunologically healthy infants who were having open corrective cardiac surgery for congenital heart defects. Thymocytes were freed from the tissue by mechanical means and kept at -70 degrees C as pellets of roughly 8.5-30 million cells. A QIAsymphony instrument was used to extract genomic DNA from frozen cell pellets. The cysteine opens and the phenylalanine closes a CDR3 of 16 amino acids. Solely the CDR3 DNA is kept, with 48 bases framed from the first base. V is reduced by 7 bases and J by 1 base, leaving a spacing of 19 bases between them. The germline V gene (reference sequence) specifies LNHDA as CDR1 and SQIVND as CDR2.

The specimen was thymus tissue. The rearranged chain carries TRBV19 and TRBJ1-2; no D gene call is confident. The TCR was taken from a boy younger than two with a congenital heart defect but otherwise immunologically healthy. The DNA sequence is given as TGTGCCAGTATTCCTTCCCGGGAACCCGGTAACTATGGCTACACCTTC. It codes for CASIPSREPGNYGYTF.